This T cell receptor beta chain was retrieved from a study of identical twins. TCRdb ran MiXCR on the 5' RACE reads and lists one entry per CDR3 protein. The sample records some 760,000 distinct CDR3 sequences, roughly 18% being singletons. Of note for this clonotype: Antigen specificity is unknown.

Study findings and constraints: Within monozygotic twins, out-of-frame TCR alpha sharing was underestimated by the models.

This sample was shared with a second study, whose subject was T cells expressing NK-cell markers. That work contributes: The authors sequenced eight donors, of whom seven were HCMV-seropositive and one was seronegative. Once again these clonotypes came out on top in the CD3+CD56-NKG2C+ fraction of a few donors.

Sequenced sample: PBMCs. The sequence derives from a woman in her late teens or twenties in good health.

This CDR3 reads CASSLETTEAFF. In nucleotides, the CDR3 is TGTGCCAGCAGCTTAGAGACCACTGAAGCTTTCTTT. The V and J genes are TRBV7-2 and TRBJ1-1; unclear D gene. V dropped 1 base and J dropped 4 bases, with 4 bases sitting between them. The CDR3 consists of 12 residues. CDR1 is SGHTA and CDR2 is FQGNSA in the germline V gene.